This T cell receptor beta chain was recovered during a study of PD-1 blockade in classical Hodgkin lymphoma. Looking at the study overall: Once every 2 weeks, patients received intravenous nivolumab at 3 mg/kg.

Sequenced by immunoSEQ multiplex PCR; TCRdb stores in-frame clones only, minus some. Of 45,000 to 55,000 clones listed, more than 65% were seen once; the top ten hold 16%. The CDR3 runs to 13 residues. Trimming removed 5 bases from V and 7 bases from J, with 14 bases in between. Per germline, CDR1 MNHEY and CDR2 SVGAGI. This clone was found a few times. With no exception, relapse followed autologous stem cell transplantation in all patients, and brentuximab vedotin exposure varied. The rearrangement uses TRBV6-5 and TRBJ1-2, with a weak D call TRBD1 (5 bases). This clonotype originated in a human donor with classical Hodgkin lymphoma. Sample: peripheral blood mononuclear cells (PBMCs), taken at baseline. This CDR3 is CASSGGGFGGYTF. The DNA for the CDR3 is TGTGCCAGCAGTGGTGGGGGGTTTGGTGGCTACACCTTC.